The sequence of this T cell receptor beta chain was determined in a study of T-cell memory formation after mild COVID-19. The CDR3 contains 14 residues. Germline CDR1 DFQATT, CDR2 SNEGSKA (reference sequence). After removal of 5 bases from V and 0 bases from J, the junction contained 4 bases not matched to a gene. TCRdb re-derived calls from the 5' RACE reads in MiXCR, one entry per CDR3 protein. The data show approximately 490,000 distinct CDR3 sequences, about a fifth seen once. The TCR comes from an adult woman who had mild COVID-19 (a few samples of this study predate the infection). Cell type and time point are not known. The genes are TRBV20-1 and TRBJ2-1; 7 bases line up with TRBD1. The sequenced material came from PBMCs or a T cell subset sorted from them (not recorded which). This CDR3 is CSAEGQSSYNEQFF. CDR3 bases: TGCAGTGCTGAGGGACAGAGCTCCTACAATGAGCAGTTCTTC.